This TCR beta chain was identified in a study of T cell changes during pregnancy in multiple sclerosis. Data came from immunoSEQ multiplex PCR; TCRdb stores just in-frame clones and leaves some out. Found here are approximately 63,000 clones, 91% of them singletons; the top ten hold roughly 2%. The trim removed 6 bases at V and 3 bases at J, leaving 6 bases unmatched. Germline V gene sequence: CDR1 SEHNR, CDR2 FQNEAQ (reference sequence). The CDR3 consists of 15 residues. The sample was peripheral blood, taken in the third trimester of pregnancy. The genes are TRBV7-9 and TRBJ2-1, with 9 bases identical to TRBD2. The sequence was obtained from a female donor in good health, enrolled as a control in a pregnancy study. In nucleotides, the CDR3 is TGTGCCAGCAGTATGGCAGCGGGAGGCTACAATGAGCAGTTCTTC. Amino acid sequence: CASSMAAGGYNEQFF.